These 15 T cell receptor beta chains share one sample of origin, sequenced in a study of spatial heterogeneity in lung cancer. Time point noted: blood at routine non-recurrence follow-up after resection. MiXCR was run by TCRdb on the 5' RACE reads, yielding one entry per CDR3 protein. The table shows about 94,000 distinct CDR3 sequences, with approximately 19% occurring only once. This sample comprised PBMCs, obtained at follow-up. The receptor source for this set is a male donor with early-stage non-small cell lung cancer.

The V gene is TRBV29-1, the J gene TRBJ1-2; D remains unclear. V was pared by 7 bases and J by 8 bases, with 17 bases between. Looked up from germline, CDR1 is SQVTM and CDR2 is ANQGSEA. This CDR3 is built from 12 residues. CDR3 sequence: CSAELTPGGYTF. The CDR3 DNA reads as TGCAGCGCCGAACTTACTCCGGGGGGCTACACCTTC. Drawing the rest from reference TRBV29-1 and TRBJ1-2, the complete variable domain is SAVISQKPSRDICQRGTSLTIQCQVDSQVTMMFWYRQQPGQSLTLIATANQGSEATYESGFVIDKFPISRPNLTFSTLTVSNMSPEDSSIYLCSAELTPGGYTFGSGTRLTVV.

This clonotype has at least ten counts. This chain joins TRBV3-1 and TRBJ2-3; tentative D call: TRBD2 (6 bases). V was clipped by 1 base and J by 2 bases, with 13 bases between them. From germline, CDR1 is LGHDT and CDR2 YNNKEL (reference sequence). The CDR3 length is 16 residues. CDR3 in DNA: TGTGCCAGCAGCCAAGGCTTTAGCGGCCTCACAGATACGCAGTATTTT. Protein sequence: CASSQGFSGLTDTQYF.

In this sample, this clonotype turned up a few times. The chain joins TRBV10-3 to TRBJ2-1; 10 bases are shared with TRBD2. Germline-derived CDR1 and CDR2 are ENHRY and SYGVKD. The length of the CDR3 is 14 residues. The J segment lost 5 bases and the V segment lost 4 bases, leaving 2 bases of the junction unmatched. The CDR3 region has the DNA TGTGCCATCAGTGGGACTAGCGGTAACAATGAGCAGTTCTTC. Protein: CAISGTSGNNEQFF.

This clonotype occurred many times. The V and J genes are TRBV3-1 and TRBJ2-1, with 8 nucleotides matching TRBD1. Germline V gives CDR1 LGHDT, CDR2 YNNKEL (reference sequence). The CDR3 covers 15 residues. Germline trimming cut 6 bases from V and 3 bases from J; bases unmatched to any gene: 7. CDR3 nucleotides: TGTGCCAGCAGTATGGGACAGGAGAACTACAATGAGCAGTTCTTC. The encoded protein is CASSMGQENYNEQFF.

This clonotype was observed a few times. The chain is built from TRBV15 and TRBJ1-4; tentative D call: TRBD1 (5 bases). The CDR3 extends over 14 amino acids. Deletions cut 0 bases from V and 8 bases from J, with 10 bases between. In germline, CDR1 is LNHNV, CDR2 YYDKDF (reference sequence). The CDR3 here is CATSRDQGDEKLFF. CDR3 bases: TGTGCCACCAGCAGAGATCAAGGGGACGAAAAACTGTTTTTT.

The chain recombines TRBV29-1 with TRBJ1-1, with D unresolved. CDR3 length: 11 residues. Germline CDR1 and CDR2: SQVTM and ANQGSEA. V was shortened by 8 bases and J by 4 bases, with 11 bases between the two germline ends. The CDR3 DNA sequence: TGCAGCTTCCAACACTCCACTGAAGCTTTCTTT. This sequence encodes CSFQHSTEAFF.

This clonotype was detected a few times. The rearrangement links TRBV14 to TRBJ1-1; D gene unclear. CDR1 and CDR2 from the germline V gene are SGHDN and FVKESK. The CDR3 length is 14 residues. Trimming left V 1 base short and J 5 bases short, with 11 bases between. CDR3: CASSQVPGSTEAFF. The CDR3 DNA reads as TGTGCCAGCAGCCAAGTTCCAGGTTCGACTGAAGCTTTCTTT.

This sequence joins TRBV5-1 and TRBJ1-4, with 8 bases lining up with TRBD1. Germline V CDR1 and CDR2: SGHRS, YFSETQ. V dropped 4 bases and J dropped 7; count of bases not matched to a gene: 3. The CDR3 spans 13 residues. The CDR3 DNA is TGCGCCAGCAGCAAGGACAGGGTTGAAAAACTGTTTTTT. Translation gives CASSKDRVEKLFF.

The chain employs TRBV2 and TRBJ2-7; D gene uncertain. The CDR3 has 13 residues. Germline values: CDR1 SNHLY, CDR2 FYNNEI. The V and J ends lost 5 bases and 2 bases respectively, with 10 bases between them. In DNA, the CDR3 is TGTGCCAGCAGTTTTGACGGCACCTACGAGCAGTACGTC. Protein product: CASSFDGTYEQYV.

This chain joins TRBV5-1 and TRBJ2-1; 8 nucleotides match TRBD2. Trimming at V came to 5 bases and at J to 5 bases, leaving 9 bases not matched to a gene. Per germline, CDR1 SGHRS and CDR2 YFSETQ. The CDR3 sequence is 15 residues long. This CDR3 is CASRVTGLVHNEQFF. The CDR3 nucleotides read TGCGCCAGCAGGGTGACGGGACTAGTCCACAATGAGCAGTTCTTC.

J is TRBJ2-6 and V is TRBV7-9; D might be TRBD1 (5 bases). Trimming removed 0 bases at V and 0 bases at J, with 18 bases between. The CDR3 totals 20 residues. Germline V gene data show CDR1 as SEHNR and CDR2 as FQNEAQ (reference sequence). In DNA form, the CDR3 reads TGTGCCAGCAGCTTAGCGTGGATTGGCAGGGCCAGCTCTGGGGCCAACGTCCTGACTTTC. This codes for CASSLAWIGRASSGANVLTF.

This CDR3 is CASRDRASGNTIYF. The CDR3 DNA follows: TGTGCCAGTAGGGACCGAGCCTCTGGAAACACCATATATTTT. The V call is TRBV19, the J call TRBJ1-3; D is unclear. V was clipped by 6 bases and J by 0 bases, with 9 bases between them. Per the germline V gene, CDR1 is LNHDA and CDR2 is SQIVND (reference sequence). The CDR3 is made up of 14 amino acids.

This clonotype has a single count. A clone one base away is much larger, so this may be a read error. This rearrangement joins TRBV5-6 to TRBJ1-1; D remains unclear. The CDR3 covers 16 residues. From germline, CDR1 is SGHDT and CDR2 YYEEEE. CDR3 loop: CASSLGSGTLATEALF. In DNA form, the CDR3 reads TGTGCCAGCAGCTTAGGCTCAGGAACCCTGGCCACTGAAGCTTTATTT.

This clonotype was detected many times. CDR3 residues: CASSRRATRGLANTGELFF. Written as DNA, the CDR3 is TGCGCCAGCAGCCGCCGGGCGACCAGGGGGCTTGCGAACACCGGGGAGCTGTTTTTT. This chain links TRBV4-3 with TRBJ2-2, with 8 nucleotides matching TRBD1. Germline CDR1 LGHNA, CDR2 YSLEER. Trimming cost V 4 bases and J 0 bases; bases outside gene matches: 13. The CDR3 length is 19 residues.

This clonotype was detected only a few times. V and J are TRBV5-4 and TRBJ1-3; TRBD1 matches at 7 bases. The trim removed 4 bases at V and 4 bases at J, leaving 14 bases unmatched. CDR3 length equals 17 residues. Germline V CDR1 and CDR2: SGHNT, YYREEE (reference sequence). The CDR3 protein is CASSHPGLGGQGNTIYF. CDR3 sequence (DNA): TGTGCCAGCAGCCACCCCGGTTTAGGGGGCCAGGGAAACACCATATATTTT.